The next 21 T cell receptor beta chains were all read from a single sample in a study of T cell responses to AZD1222 COVID-19 vaccine. The protocol was immunoSEQ multiplex PCR, while the TCRdb copy is restricted to in-frame clones and leaves out a portion. The top ten clones hold 6% to 8.5% of a sample with 120,000 or so clones, around 89% of them seen once. This sample comprised peripheral blood, obtained 28 days after the second AZD1222 dose. These receptors were taken from an adult who received the AZD1222 COVID-19 vaccine.

The V gene is TRBV5-8, the J gene TRBJ1-5, with TRBD1 identical over 7 bases. This CDR3 contains 15 residues. V trimming: 4 bases; J trimming: 3 bases; junction bases outside the gene matches: 7. CDR1 is SGHTS and CDR2 is YDEGEE in the germline V gene. The CDR3 bases are TGTGCCAGCAGCCTAACCGGGACAGCCAATCAGCCCCAGCATTTT. Its translation: CASSLTGTANQPQHF.

The V gene is TRBV11-3, the J gene TRBJ1-2; possible D gene TRBD1, 5 bases. CDR1 and CDR2 from the germline V gene are SGHNT and YENEEA. V was cut by 0 bases and J by 6 bases, with 11 bases left in between. CDR3 length: 14 residues. The CDR3 nucleotides read TGTGCCAGCAGCTTAGAATTGGGGGGGAATGGCTACACCTTC. Its protein product is CASSLELGGNGYTF.

The V and J genes are TRBV5-6 and TRBJ2-7; 8 positions match TRBD1. The V gene's germline CDR1 is SGHDT and CDR2 YYEEEE. The CDR3 consists of 15 residues. J gave up 4 bases and V 4 bases, and 10 bases lay outside the gene matches. The CDR3 DNA reads TGTGCCAGCAGCAGTCCGGGACAGGCAAAATACGAGCAGTACTTC. Translation: CASSSPGQAKYEQYF.

The rearrangement joins TRBV6-5 to TRBJ1-3; D is ambiguous. CDR3 length equals 15 residues. In germline, CDR1 is MNHEY, CDR2 SVGAGI. The ends were cut back, 2 bases at V and 0 bases at J, with 8 bases in the middle. The CDR3 region is CASSYEAASGNTIYF. DNA of the CDR3: TGTGCCAGCAGTTACGAGGCAGCCTCTGGAAACACCATATATTTT.

This rearrangement joins TRBV29-1 to TRBJ2-2; 10 nucleotides align to TRBD2. Trimming took 7 bases from V and 7 from J; bases not matched to a gene: 3. CDR1 SQVTM and CDR2 ANQGSEA come from the germline V gene. This CDR3 is built from 12 residues. The CDR3 sequence: CSGASGSGELFF. The CDR3 DNA is TGCAGCGGAGCTAGCGGGAGCGGGGAGCTGTTTTTT.

The J gene is TRBJ1-1, the V gene TRBV4-3, with TRBD1 matching 9 bases. With 5 bases clipped from V and 5 bases from J, the junction kept 15 bases outside the gene matches. CDR1 and CDR2 (germline): LGHNA, YSLEER. The CDR3 contains 17 residues. The chain's CDR3 is CASSFTTGGKRGTEAFF. The CDR3 coding sequence is TGCGCCAGCAGCTTCACCACAGGGGGCAAGCGGGGGACTGAAGCTTTCTTT.

This rearrangement joins TRBV7-8 to TRBJ1-2; 8 nucleotides align to TRBD1. The V gene end was trimmed by 0 bases and the J gene end by 7 bases; junction bases not matched to a gene: 7. CDR3 size: 15 residues. Germline CDR1 and CDR2: SGHVS and FQNEAQ. CDR3 in amino acids: CASSLARTGFVGYTF. CDR3 nucleotides: TGTGCCAGCAGCTTAGCCAGGACAGGGTTTGTTGGCTACACCTTC.

V and J are TRBV7-9 and TRBJ2-1; D call uncertain. V dropped 2 bases and J dropped 0 bases, with 17 bases sitting between them. The CDR3 has 18 amino acids. Germline loops: CDR1 SEHNR, CDR2 FQNEAQ (reference sequence). The CDR3 here is CASSLNHGDPSSYNEQFF. CDR3 nucleotides: TGTGCCAGCAGCTTAAATCACGGAGACCCGAGCTCCTACAATGAGCAGTTCTTC.

The chain links TRBV18 to TRBJ1-6, with D tentatively TRBD1 (6 bases). The CDR3 sequence is 16 residues long. Germline loops: CDR1 KGHSH, CDR2 LQKENI. V lost 3 bases to trimming and J lost 2 bases, with 11 bases between them. Written as DNA, the CDR3 is TGTGCCAGCTCACCCCAGGGGAGCACCTATAATTCACCCCTCCACTTT. Amino acids: CASSPQGSTYNSPLHF.

The chain employs TRBV6-5 and TRBJ1-3; D call uncertain. Looked up from germline, CDR1 is MNHEY and CDR2 is SVGAGI. This CDR3 comprises 13 residues. Trimming left V 7 bases short and J 4 bases short, with 11 bases between. The CDR3, as DNA: TGTGCCAGCATCAACTCGGGGGGAAACACCATATATTTT. It encodes CASINSGGNTIYF.

A single count supports this clone. The V call is TRBV3-1 (or the pseudogene TRBV3-2), the J call TRBJ2-1; the D call may be TRBD1 or TRBD2 (5 bases each). CDR3 size: 13 residues. Trimming stripped 4 bases from V and 10 bases from J, with 14 bases between. Germline V gives CDR1 LGHDT, CDR2 YNNKEL (reference sequence). Here the CDR3 DNA reads TGTGCCAGCAGCCGGAGCGAGGGGCGCGAGCAGTTCTTC. This sequence encodes CASSRSEGREQFF.

The chain combines TRBV5-1 with TRBJ2-3, with D unclear. The V gene's germline CDR1 is SGHRS and CDR2 YFSETQ. Trimming took off 0 bases at V and 1 base at J, with 12 bases between the two ends. The CDR3 runs 16 residues. CDR3 in DNA: TGCGCCAGCAGCTTGGACCCCTCAGTAGGCACAGATACGCAGTATTTT. As protein: CASSLDPSVGTDTQYF.

The chain links TRBV6-4 to TRBJ2-7, with TRBD1 identical over 10 bases. The V segment lost 4 bases and the J segment 4 bases; nucleotides outside the gene matches: 1. The CDR3 is 13 amino acids. Germline-derived CDR1 and CDR2 are MRHNA and SNTAGT. In DNA, the CDR3 is TGTGCCAGCAGTGTGGACAGGGGGTACGAGCAGTACTTC. Residues: CASSVDRGYEQYF.

The chain recombines TRBV7-9 with TRBJ2-1; TRBD2 aligns across 9 bases. Germline V gives CDR1 SEHNR, CDR2 FQNEAQ (reference sequence). This CDR3 comprises 16 residues. V shed 5 bases and J 4 bases; nucleotides not matched to a gene: 9. CDR3 sequence (DNA): TGTGCCAGCAGCCCCCAACCTAGCGGGGTTTACAATGAGCAGTTCTTC. Its protein product is CASSPQPSGVYNEQFF.

The chain combines TRBV11-3 with TRBJ1-6, with D maybe TRBD1 (6 bases). The CDR3 extends over 15 amino acids. Trimming took 1 base from V and 6 from J, leaving 10 bases between them. Germline V gives CDR1 SGHNT, CDR2 YENEEA. CDR3 protein: CASSLVGGANSPLHF. The CDR3 DNA is TGTGCCAGCAGCTTAGTAGGGGGTGCTAATTCACCCCTCCACTTT.

The rearrangement uses TRBV18 and TRBJ1-3; D not certain. The CDR3 has 16 amino acids. The germline gives CDR1 KGHSH, CDR2 LQKENI. V was pared by 3 bases and J by 0 bases, with 12 bases between. In nucleotides, the CDR3 is TGTGCCAGCTCACCGGCGGGTTCCCCCTCTGGAAACACCATATATTTT. This encodes CASSPAGSPSGNTIYF. Drawing the rest from reference TRBV18 and TRBJ1-3, the complete variable domain is NAGVMQNPRHLVRRRGQEARLRCSPMKGHSHVYWYRQLPEEGLKFMVYLQKENIIDESGMPKERFSAEFPKEGPSILRIQQVVRGDSAAYFCASSPAGSPSGNTIYFGEGSWLTVV.

This clone was counted a single time. The gene calls are TRBV10-1 and TRBJ2-5, with D perhaps matching TRBD2 (7 bases). CDR3 length equals 17 residues. Trimming shortened V by 2 bases and J by 5 bases, and 21 bases separated the two germline ends. CDR1 and CDR2 from the germline V gene are WNHNN and SYGVQD (reference sequence). The CDR3 region is CASSENPDVGGRETQYF. For the CDR3, the DNA is TGCGCCAGCAGTGAGAACCCGGATGTGGGGGGGCGGGAGACCCAGTACTTC.

This chain joins TRBV27 and TRBJ2-7, with D uncertain. The CDR3 has 13 amino acids. V was cut by 3 bases and J by 5 bases, with 11 bases left in between. The germline gives CDR1 MNHEY, CDR2 SMNVEV (reference sequence). The CDR3 loop reads CASSFGPVDEQYF. CDR3 nucleotides: TGTGCCAGCAGTTTCGGGCCAGTGGACGAGCAGTACTTC.

This chain connects TRBV14 to TRBJ2-7; weak D call: TRBD2 (5 bases). V dropped 1 base and J dropped 3 bases, with 13 bases sitting between them. This CDR3 is 15 amino acids long. CDR1 SGHDN and CDR2 FVKESK come from the germline V gene. CDR3: CASSQARRLFYEQYF. The CDR3 DNA follows: TGTGCCAGCAGCCAAGCTCGGCGACTATTCTACGAGCAGTACTTC. The whole variable domain, filled in from reference TRBV14 and TRBJ2-7, reads EAGVTQFPSHSVIEKGQTVTLRCDPISGHDNLYWYRRVMGKEIKFLLHFVKESKQDESGMPNNRFLAERTGGTYSTLKVQPAELEDSGVYFCASSQARRLFYEQYFGPGTRLTVT.

This clone has only a few counts. The rearrangement uses TRBV5-4 and TRBJ1-2, with TRBD1 identical over 9 bases. CDR3 length: 13 residues. The germline V gene has CDR1 SGHNT and CDR2 YYREEE (reference sequence). J lost 7 bases, V lost 4 bases, and 5 bases had no gene match. CDR3 sequence: CASSLQGAAGYTF. CDR3 in DNA: TGTGCCAGCAGCCTACAGGGGGCAGCTGGCTACACCTTC.

The chain employs TRBV7-9 and TRBJ1-5; 7 bases agree with TRBD1. The germline gives CDR1 SEHNR, CDR2 FQNEAQ (reference sequence). The J segment lost 4 bases and the V segment lost 2 bases, leaving 8 bases of the junction unmatched. This CDR3 comprises 16 residues. The CDR3, as DNA: TGTGCCAGCAGCTTAACAGGGGACGGATTTAATCAGCCCCAGCATTTT. Translated: CASSLTGDGFNQPQHF.